These 6 T cell receptor beta chains came from one sample sequenced in a study of early stage breast cancer tumors. TCRdb keeps only in-frame clones here, not all; method: immunoSEQ multiplex PCR. The profile shows tens of thousands of clones, roughly 80% of them singletons. Sequencing was done on a sample of blood. These receptors were collected from a person aged 60 to 70 with breast cancer.

The V gene is TRBV19, the J gene TRBJ1-1; 7 bases are shared with TRBD1. This CDR3 region has 13 residues. Losses at the gene ends were 6 bases for V and 8 bases for J; bases not matched to a gene: 9. CDR1 and CDR2 (germline): LNHDA, SQIVND (reference sequence). The CDR3 loop is CASSLLGGSEAFF. In DNA, the CDR3 is TGTGCCAGTAGCCTTCTAGGGGGCAGCGAAGCTTTCTTT.

The J gene is TRBJ2-3, the V gene TRBV7-9; the D gene could be TRBD1 or TRBD2 (6 bases each). Germline CDR1 reads SEHNR; CDR2 reads FQNEAQ (reference sequence). The V end was cut by 1 base, the J end by 0 bases, with 11 bases between. CDR3 size: 16 residues. The CDR3 protein is CASSLGGAHSTDTQYF. The CDR3 bases are TGTGCCAGCAGCTTAGGGGGGGCTCATAGCACAGATACGCAGTATTTT.

The sample holds one count of this clone. The chain is built from TRBV5-1 and TRBJ2-5, with 7 bases fitting TRBD2. The CDR3 contains 14 residues. Germline CDR1 and CDR2: SGHRS and YFSETQ. V shed 3 bases, J shed 1 base, and the junction held 3 bases outside the gene matches. The CDR3 DNA sequence: TGCGCCAGCAGCTCGACTAGCTCCCAAGAGACCCAGTACTTC. This codes for CASSSTSSQETQYF.

The chain has TRBV5-1 and TRBJ1-2; D gene uncertain. The CDR3 sequence is 12 residues long. V lost 4 bases to trimming and J lost 5 bases, with 9 bases between them. Germline CDR1 SGHRS, CDR2 YFSETQ. The CDR3 spells CASSPDKYGYTF. The DNA of the CDR3 is TGCGCCAGCAGCCCCGACAAGTATGGCTACACCTTC.

This chain uses TRBV7-2 with TRBJ1-5; D gene uncertain. CDR3 length: 15 amino acids. CDR1 SGHTA and CDR2 FQGNSA come from the germline V gene. The V end lost 0 bases, the J end lost 0 bases, and 6 bases lay between the germline ends. The CDR3 is CASSLAGGSNQPQHF. The CDR3 bases are TGTGCCAGCAGCTTAGCGGGAGGTAGCAATCAGCCCCAGCATTTT.

The chain uses TRBV10-2 and TRBJ2-2, with D maybe TRBD1 (5 bases). V was shortened by 7 bases and J by 6 bases, with 12 bases between the two germline ends. Germline values: CDR1 WSHSY, CDR2 SAAADI. This CDR3 comprises 13 residues. CDR3 coding DNA: TGCGCCAGCACCAACCTCAGGGCCGGGGAGCTGTTTTTT. Residues: CASTNLRAGELFF.